The present TCR beta chain was sequenced within a study of blood T cell repertoires in COVID-19 (dated by TCRdb to 2020 to 2021). Background for the entire study: Collaborator samples came from the United States, Italy and Spain and covered acute and convalescent phases of COVID-19. A freely available public database, intended as a resource for researchers studying the immune response to SARS-CoV-2, is where the repertoires were released. Nearly every sample came with metadata listing a de-identified subject ID, COVID-19 status, age in years and sex. Samples were obtained from the ongoing ImmuneRACE study (first 160 participants) and from 1,254 subjects provided by 6 global collaborators. HLA class I and class II types, where available, came from metadata supplied by the sample provider rather than from assay-based typing. The dataset comprised deeply sampled blood TCRbeta repertoires from subjects exposed to, actively infected with, or recovered from COVID-19. The prospective study material was composed of cDNA or gDNA derived from T cells, B-cell-depleted T cells, or PBMCs.

General findings and caveats noted by the study authors: How much clinical and demographic metadata was included differed by source and by participant, and the metadata was provided uncurated.

Whole blood was collected in K2EDTA tubes by collaborating institutions according to the institutions' own protocols. For TCRbeta analysis, collaborator samples were shipped as frozen whole blood, as isolated PBMCs, or as DNA extracted from either sample type. TCRbeta CDR3 regions were amplified from genomic DNA by means of the immunoSEQ Assay, a bias-controlled multiplex PCR. On the authors' methods: Within the assay, amplification of reference gene primers was used to estimate how many nucleated cells each sample contained. To quantify the absolute abundance of each unique TCRbeta CDR3 rearrangement, sequence reads were collapsed and filtered. For each sample, productive Simpson clonality was calculated by taking the square root of Simpson's diversity index across productive rearrangements. TCRdb took over this immuneACCESS table, retaining in-frame rearrangements with V and J assigned. Such tables are incomplete; in checked studies, under half of the missing clones stem from an unresolved V gene, and the remainder is unexplained. The D gene and trimming were derived from the DNA, and the V and J assignments and clone size from that table. This sample lists about 130,000 clones; around 88% were detected once. The ten largest account for 10% of the sample.

Concerning this clone: Its antigen remains undetermined. Per-base qualities were not stored, and no clone one base away is much larger.

The germline V gene encodes CDR1 ENHRY and CDR2 SYGVKD. Relative to germline, V is 10 bases shorter and J is 4 bases shorter, with 19 bases between their ends. Taken from cysteine to phenylalanine, the CDR3 has 14 residues. The read is trimmed to its CDR3 DNA, 42 bases read in frame from base 1. Recombination connected TRBV10-3 to TRBJ1-1; perhaps TRBD1 is the D gene, with 5 bases matching. The origin of this receptor is a man over 45 with acute or convalescent COVID-19. The specimen sequenced was peripheral blood. The CDR3 protein sequence reads: CATTYGGRGTEAFF. The nucleotide sequence reads as follows: TGTGCCACCACCTATGGGGGGAGGGGCACTGAAGCTTTCTTT.